This T cell receptor beta chain is drawn from a study of early T cells in non-severe SARS-CoV-2 infection. As for the study in general: Sequencing of unsorted whole blood was done on bulk RNA, leaving chains unpaired.

V lost 4 bases to trimming and J lost 0 bases, with 15 bases between them. This CDR3 contains 16 residues. The germline V gene has CDR1 SGHDN and CDR2 FVKESK. This clonotype has ten or more counts. Individual cDNA molecules each received unique molecular identifiers attached to them. TCRdb reprocessed the 5' RACE reads with MiXCR, giving one entry per CDR3 protein. This sample has about 59,000 distinct CDR3 sequences, with roughly 13% found just once. This sequence was found in an adult who was a healthcare worker with PCR-confirmed SARS-CoV-2 infection or an uninfected control (not recorded which). The specimen was whole blood. The gene calls are TRBV14 and TRBJ1-1; the D gene is possibly TRBD1 (6 bases). The CDR3 here is CASSPRAGVLNTEAFF. The CDR3 DNA reads TGTGCCAGCAGCCCCCGGGCAGGGGTCTTGAACACTGAAGCTTTCTTT.